This TCR beta chain was profiled in a study of cytomegalovirus exposure and HLA in healthy donors. As regards this clone: Its antigen remains unknown.

Study-wide results and limits: The study put 150 or so TCR beta chains on its list as cytomegalovirus-associated. Published work reported that the classifier diagnosed cytomegalovirus status with high specificity and sensitivity. Among the CMV-associated chains, three were confirmed in vitro as specific for CMV antigens.

The germline CDR1 and CDR2 sequences are MDHEN and SYDVKM. This CDR3 has 14 residues. Trimming stripped 8 bases from V and 1 base from J, with 14 bases between. TCRdb's copy holds only in-frame clones and misses some; the assay was immunoSEQ multiplex PCR. The sample records 100,000 to 150,000 clones, 85% to 95% being singletons. The sequence was obtained from a woman younger than 35 in good health and CMV-seronegative. The sequenced sample consisted of PBMCs. The J gene is TRBJ2-5, the V gene TRBV28, with D perhaps matching TRBD2 (6 bases). In DNA, the CDR3 is TGTGCCAGCGGGGGGAGACTGGTCCAAGAGACCCAGTACTTC. Translating gives CASGGRLVQETQYF.